This entry describes one TCR beta chain. Its antigen remains unidentified. V dropped 6 bases and J dropped 2; count of bases not matched to a gene: 6. CDR1 and CDR2 (germline): MNHEY, SMNVEV (reference sequence). The CDR3 is 14 residues long. This sample's time point: cycle 4 day 1 (C4D1), after less than 7 weeks of nivolumab. Relapse after autologous stem cell transplantation occurred in every patient, and brentuximab vedotin exposure varied. Under best response, outcomes were complete response, partial response or progressive disease. These data are taken from a study of PD-1 blockade in classical Hodgkin lymphoma. Method: immunoSEQ multiplex PCR; TCRdb's copy keeps in-frame clones and lacks some. The sample lists some 96,000 clones, about 92% occurring once. The study's findings and limits: Whereas CD4+ TCR diversity had risen significantly by C4D1, CD8+ TCR diversity had not. Complete responders entered with baseline diversity on par with newly diagnosed patients, the results showed. Those starting nivolumab under 1 year post-ASCT were excluded.

The TCR was taken from a human donor with classical Hodgkin lymphoma. V is TRBV27 and J is TRBJ1-2, with 7 positions matching TRBD1. The source was peripheral blood mononuclear cells (PBMCs), collected before the fourth cycle of nivolumab. The CDR3 sequence is CASRRQGNNYGYTF. CDR3 DNA sequence: TGTGCCAGCAGACGACAGGGTAACAACTATGGCTACACCTTC.